This TCR beta chain was recorded in a study of blood T cell repertoires in COVID-19. Study at large: COVID-19 samples collected from the United States, Italy and Spain covered acute and convalescent phases.

Seattle participants joined during active infection and were tracked over time. The sample holds one count of this clone. In the original processing: Nucleated cell counts were estimated from reference gene primer amplification. Repertoires were generated with immunoSEQ multiplex PCR, while TCRdb's copy carries only in-frame clones and drops some. V, J and clone size reflect that table, while D and trimming were determined from the DNA. This table holds roughly 310,000 clones, 75% to 90% found once. This TCR was recovered from a woman aged 25-40 years with COVID-19, enrolled during active disease. The specimen was peripheral blood.

The CDR3 sequence is CASSPRDSGQPQHF. The DNA of the CDR3 is TGTGCCAGCAGCCCCCGGGACAGCGGACAGCCCCAGCATTTT. This chain links TRBV7-2 with TRBJ1-5; 7 nucleotides line up with TRBD1. Germline CDR1 and CDR2: SGHTA and FQGNSA. V lost 5 bases, J lost 7 bases, and 8 bases stayed unmatched. The CDR3 spans 14 residues.